Listed below are T cell receptor beta chains from one sample, sequenced in a study of T cells in Graves' hyperthyroidism and ophthalmopathy. TCRdb recomputed calls from the multiplex PCR reads with MiXCR, one row per CDR3 protein. The sample lists 45,000 to 60,000 distinct CDR3 sequences, roughly 49% occurring once. The specimen was blood. The receptors come from a young woman with Graves' ophthalmopathy. CDR3s include the opening cysteine and the closing phenylalanine or tryptophan. The D gene is left open where the match is weak. Not all rows give a size; the values are once, few, many and, for expanded clones, a class.

TRBV7-2	.	.	TRBJ1-1	TGTGCCAGCAGCTTAGTGGGGACCCCTGAAGCTTTCTTT	CASSLVGTPEAFF
TRBV7-8	many	.	TRBJ2-1	TGTGCCAGCACCACACGTATCCCACGCAATGAGCAGTTCTTC	CASTTRIPRNEQFF
TRBV19	many	TRBD2	TRBJ2-2	TGTGCCAGTAAAGGACTAGCGAACCGGGAGCTGTTTTTT	CASKGLANRELFF
TRBV4-2	many	.	TRBJ2-2	TGTGCCAGCAGCCAAGTGGGGGCCCTTGGAGGGGAGCTGTTTTTT	CASSQVGALGGELFF
TRBV12-3/TRBV12-4	many	.	TRBJ1-4	TGTGCCAGCAGTTATAAAATAACCGGGACACTAGGTGAAAAACTGTTTTTT	CASSYKITGTLGEKLFF
TRBV20-1	.	TRBD1	TRBJ1-2	TGCAGTGCTAGCAGGGGGATCGGGGTGGGCTATGGCTACACCTTC	CSASRGIGVGYGYTF
TRBV29-1	once	TRBD2	TRBJ2-3	TGCAGCGGATGGGAGGGAGGCACAGATACGCAGTATTTT	CSGWEGGTDTQYF
TRBV9	many	TRBD1	TRBJ1-2	TGTGCCAGCAGCGTAGATCCGACAGGGAACGGGGGCTACACCTTC	CASSVDPTGNGGYTF
TRBV3-1	.	.	TRBJ1-2	TGTGCCAGCAGCGCCCTCGGGGATGGCTACACCTTC	CASSALGDGYTF
TRBV7-2	.	TRBD2	TRBJ2-6	TGTGCCAGCAGCTTAGCGCAGGGAGGGGCCTACGTCCTGACTTTC	CASSLAQGGAYVLTF
TRBV7-9	.	.	TRBJ1-4	TGTGTCAGCAGCCAACCAAATAATGAAGAACTGTTTTTT	CVSSQPNNEELFF
TRBV12-3/TRBV12-4	many	.	TRBJ1-5	TGTGCCAGCAGTTTGGCCAGCGATCCCAATCAGCCCCAGCATTTT	CASSLASDPNQPQHF
TRBV28	few	.	TRBJ1-1	TGTGCCAGCAGTGACCCCCAGGGCGCGACAATGAACACTGAAGCTTTCTTT	CASSDPQGATMNTEAFF
TRBV6-5	many	.	TRBJ1-6	TGTGCCAGCAGTCCGGGGAATTCACCCCTCCACTTT	CASSPGNSPLHF
TRBV7-9	.	TRBD2	TRBJ2-1	TGTGCCAGCATTCTGCAGGTTAGCGGGACTGAGCAGTTCTTC	CASILQVSGTEQFF
TRBV24-1	medium-sized	.	TRBJ1-2	TGTGCCACCAGTGATTTGATGGGGAATGATGGCTACACCTTC	CATSDLMGNDGYTF
TRBV7-9	many	.	TRBJ1-3	TGTGCCAGCAGCACTGGGGCGGGGAGGGACTCTGGAAACACCATATATTTT	CASSTGAGRDSGNTIYF
TRBV10-3	many	TRBD1	TRBJ2-7	TGTGCCATCAGGGGACAGGGGCTGGGGGAGCAGTACTTC	CAIRGQGLGEQYF
TRBV5-1	many	.	TRBJ2-5	TGCGCCAGCAGCAATGGTCGGGGGCAAGAGACCCAGTACTTC	CASSNGRGQETQYF
TRBV7-6	.	TRBD2	TRBJ2-7	TGTGCCAGCAGCCGCACTAGCGGGAGGCAATACTTC	CASSRTSGRQYF
TRBV7-9	.	.	TRBJ2-5	TGTGCCAGCAGCTTAGAGAGCGAGACCCAGTACTTC	CASSLESETQYF
TRBV19	.	.	TRBJ2-7	TGTGCCAGTAGTCTCCGGGGGACCTACGAGCAGTACTTC	CASSLRGTYEQYF
TRBV20-1	many	TRBD2	TRBJ2-1	TGCTCCCAAAAGGCGGGAGTCCTGAATGAGCAGTTCTTC	CSQKAGVLNEQFF
TRBV4-1	many	.	TRBJ1-3	TGCGCCAGCAGCCAAGAACGCCGGATCTCTGGAAACACCATATATTTT	CASSQERRISGNTIYF
TRBV3-1	many	.	TRBJ1-5	TGTGCCAGCAGCTACGGGGCTTCGGGACAGCCCCAGCATTTT	CASSYGASGQPQHF
TRBV27	.	TRBD1	TRBJ2-5	TGTCCCCGTATCAGGGGGAAGACCCAGTACTTC	CPRIRGKTQYF
TRBV19	many	.	TRBJ2-3	TGTGCCAGTAGTCCTCGTGGGGGTACAGATACGCAGTATTTT	CASSPRGGTDTQYF
TRBV6-1	many	.	TRBJ2-7	TGTGCCAGCAGTGCTGGACCCTTCGGGAGCTCCTACGAGCAGTACTTC	CASSAGPFGSSYEQYF
TRBV11-2	many	.	TRBJ1-2	TGTGCCAGCAGCTTAGTGGTCGGAAACTATGGCTACACCTTC	CASSLVVGNYGYTF
TRBV5-1	.	TRBD1	TRBJ1-2	TGCGCCAGCAGCTTGGGGACAGGGGCCGAGGGCTACACCTTC	CASSLGTGAEGYTF
TRBV10-1	many	.	TRBJ1-1	TGCGCCAGCTCCGAGTCGGAAACTGAAGCTTTCTTT	CASSESETEAFF
TRBV4-2	many	.	TRBJ2-3	TGTGCCAGCAGCCCCTCAACCACAGGACGGAGCACAGATACGCAGTATTTT	CASSPSTTGRSTDTQYF
TRBV12-3/TRBV12-4	many	TRBD1	TRBJ1-2	TGTGCCAGCAGTGATGACAGGGGCAGCCTCTATGGCTACACCTTC	CASSDDRGSLYGYTF
TRBV7-7	many	TRBD2	TRBJ2-1	TGTGCTAGCAGCCCGGGACTAGCGGGCTCCTACAATGAGCAGTTCTTC	CASSPGLAGSYNEQFF
TRBV7-9	many	TRBD1	TRBJ2-2	TGTGCCAGCAGCACGTGGAAGGGGGCGTCCGGGGAGCTGTTTTTT	CASSTWKGASGELFF
TRBV6-1	many	.	TRBJ2-3	TGTGCCAGCAGTGAAGACAGGGCGTACACAGATACGCAGTATTTT	CASSEDRAYTDTQYF
TRBV6-4	many	.	TRBJ2-2	TGTGCCAGCAGTGACGGACTTAGCGGGGAGCTGTTTTTT	CASSDGLSGELFF
TRBV5-1	many	.	TRBJ2-5	TGCGCCAGCAGCTCAAGATCGCCAGCGGTTGAGACCCAGTACTTC	CASSSRSPAVETQYF
TRBV5-5	many	.	TRBJ1-6	TGTGCCAGCAGCTGGAGGGGGGGGAATTCACCCCTCCACTTT	CASSWRGGNSPLHF
TRBV11-3	.	.	TRBJ2-7	TGTGCCAGCAGTTCAGCAGGGTATCTATCCGAGCAGTACTTC	CASSSAGYLSEQYF
TRBV6-4	many	.	TRBJ2-5	TGTGCCAGCAGTGACTCCGCGGGTTCGGAGACCCAGTACTTC	CASSDSAGSETQYF
TRBV6-5	many	.	TRBJ1-3	TGTGCCAGCCGATCCGTCGGGGAAGGCGACACCATATATTTT	CASRSVGEGDTIYF
TRBV20-1	.	TRBD2	TRBJ2-5	TGCAGTGCTAGAGATCGGGGGGCCCAGTACTTC	CSARDRGAQYF
TRBV25-1	.	TRBD1	TRBJ1-2	TGTGCCAGCAGTGATAACAGGGGGCTGAAAGATGGCTACACCTTC	CASSDNRGLKDGYTF
TRBV5-5	many	TRBD2	TRBJ2-3	TGTGCCAGCAGCTCCGCCCCCGGGGGGACAGATACGCAGTATTTT	CASSSAPGGTDTQYF
TRBV28	many	TRBD2	TRBJ2-5	TGTGCCAGCACCCAGGGAGGGCAAGAGACCCAGTACTTC	CASTQGGQETQYF
TRBV10-2	.	TRBD2	TRBJ2-2	TGCGTCAGCAGTGGTAGGACTAGTATAGGTATCGGGGAGCTGTTTTTT	CVSSGRTSIGIGELFF
TRBV6-2/TRBV6-3	.	TRBD2	TRBJ2-1	TGTGCCAGCGTTACTAGCGGGAGTGTTAATGAGCAGTTCTTC	CASVTSGSVNEQFF
TRBV29-1	medium-sized	.	TRBJ1-1	TGCAGCGTTGACGGAGGGGACACTGAAGCTTTCTTT	CSVDGGDTEAFF
TRBV20-1	.	TRBD2	TRBJ2-5	TGCAGTGCTAGACCCGTCAGCGGGAGAGCCCCTGAGACCCAGTACTTC	CSARPVSGRAPETQYF
TRBV29-1	.	.	TRBJ1-2	TGCAGCGTTGTAGCAGGGTCGGGTGGCTACACCTTC	CSVVAGSGGYTF
TRBV11-1	many	TRBD1	TRBJ1-1	TGTGCCAGCAGCTCTACAGGGGGCGCGTACGCTTTCTTT	CASSSTGGAYAFF
TRBV7-9	many	.	TRBJ1-2	TGTGCCACCTTGAGGAACCAACGTCGGGGCTACACCTTC	CATLRNQRRGYTF
TRBV5-6	many	.	TRBJ2-7	TGTGCCAGCAGCTCGACAGTGTCCTACGAGCAGTACTTC	CASSSTVSYEQYF
TRBV19	many	.	TRBJ2-3	TGTGCCAGTAGGGGGCCCACCGGGTTCACGCAGTATTTT	CASRGPTGFTQYF